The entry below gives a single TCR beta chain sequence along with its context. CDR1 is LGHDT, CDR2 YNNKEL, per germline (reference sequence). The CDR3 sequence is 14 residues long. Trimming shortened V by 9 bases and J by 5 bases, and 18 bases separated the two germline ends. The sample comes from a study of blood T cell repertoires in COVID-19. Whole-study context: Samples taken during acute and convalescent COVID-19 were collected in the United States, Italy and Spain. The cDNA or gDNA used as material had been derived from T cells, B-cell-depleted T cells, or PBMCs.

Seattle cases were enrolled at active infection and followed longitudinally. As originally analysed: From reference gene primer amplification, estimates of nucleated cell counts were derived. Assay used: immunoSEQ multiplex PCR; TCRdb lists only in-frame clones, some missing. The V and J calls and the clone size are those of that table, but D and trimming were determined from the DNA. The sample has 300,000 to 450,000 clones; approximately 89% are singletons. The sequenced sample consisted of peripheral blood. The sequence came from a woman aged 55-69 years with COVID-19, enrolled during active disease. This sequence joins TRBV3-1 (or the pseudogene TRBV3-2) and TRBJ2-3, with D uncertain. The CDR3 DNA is TGTGCCAGGGGTCGAGGTGGGTACGAAGATACGCAGTATTTT. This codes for CARGRGGYEDTQYF.